This T cell receptor (beta chain) derives from a study of T-cell reconstitution after alpha-beta-depleted transplantation in children. This clonotype occurred a few times. Its target is not known. During its preparation, the TCRbeta library received unique molecular identifiers. Via MiXCR, TCRdb re-called the PCR reads, giving one row per CDR3 protein. The sample lists around 300,000 distinct CDR3 sequences, roughly 7.8% occurring once. CDR1 and CDR2 (germline): MNHEY, SVGAGI. V was cut by 2 bases and J by 4 bases, with 11 bases left in between. The CDR3 is made up of 14 amino acids. Study-wide points: High day-60 TCRbeta diversity in some patients came from surviving recipient T cells and thymic progenitors. At the one-year point after transplant, T-cell counts and TCRbeta diversity were found to come mostly from T cells that had been newly produced. Two months or so post-transplant, alpha-beta T cells reportedly derived from several hundred expanded graft clones.

The chain combines TRBV6-5 with TRBJ1-1; D unclear. The specimen was peripheral blood, collected 360 days after TCRalphabeta/CD19-depleted stem cell transplant. This sequence was found in a female patient aged 2-9 years who had a stem cell transplant for Fanconi anemia, so the T cells may come from the graft donor. The CDR3 DNA follows: TGTGCCAGCAGTTACCGGGTCGATGTCACTGAAGCTTTCTTT. Protein: CASSYRVDVTEAFF.